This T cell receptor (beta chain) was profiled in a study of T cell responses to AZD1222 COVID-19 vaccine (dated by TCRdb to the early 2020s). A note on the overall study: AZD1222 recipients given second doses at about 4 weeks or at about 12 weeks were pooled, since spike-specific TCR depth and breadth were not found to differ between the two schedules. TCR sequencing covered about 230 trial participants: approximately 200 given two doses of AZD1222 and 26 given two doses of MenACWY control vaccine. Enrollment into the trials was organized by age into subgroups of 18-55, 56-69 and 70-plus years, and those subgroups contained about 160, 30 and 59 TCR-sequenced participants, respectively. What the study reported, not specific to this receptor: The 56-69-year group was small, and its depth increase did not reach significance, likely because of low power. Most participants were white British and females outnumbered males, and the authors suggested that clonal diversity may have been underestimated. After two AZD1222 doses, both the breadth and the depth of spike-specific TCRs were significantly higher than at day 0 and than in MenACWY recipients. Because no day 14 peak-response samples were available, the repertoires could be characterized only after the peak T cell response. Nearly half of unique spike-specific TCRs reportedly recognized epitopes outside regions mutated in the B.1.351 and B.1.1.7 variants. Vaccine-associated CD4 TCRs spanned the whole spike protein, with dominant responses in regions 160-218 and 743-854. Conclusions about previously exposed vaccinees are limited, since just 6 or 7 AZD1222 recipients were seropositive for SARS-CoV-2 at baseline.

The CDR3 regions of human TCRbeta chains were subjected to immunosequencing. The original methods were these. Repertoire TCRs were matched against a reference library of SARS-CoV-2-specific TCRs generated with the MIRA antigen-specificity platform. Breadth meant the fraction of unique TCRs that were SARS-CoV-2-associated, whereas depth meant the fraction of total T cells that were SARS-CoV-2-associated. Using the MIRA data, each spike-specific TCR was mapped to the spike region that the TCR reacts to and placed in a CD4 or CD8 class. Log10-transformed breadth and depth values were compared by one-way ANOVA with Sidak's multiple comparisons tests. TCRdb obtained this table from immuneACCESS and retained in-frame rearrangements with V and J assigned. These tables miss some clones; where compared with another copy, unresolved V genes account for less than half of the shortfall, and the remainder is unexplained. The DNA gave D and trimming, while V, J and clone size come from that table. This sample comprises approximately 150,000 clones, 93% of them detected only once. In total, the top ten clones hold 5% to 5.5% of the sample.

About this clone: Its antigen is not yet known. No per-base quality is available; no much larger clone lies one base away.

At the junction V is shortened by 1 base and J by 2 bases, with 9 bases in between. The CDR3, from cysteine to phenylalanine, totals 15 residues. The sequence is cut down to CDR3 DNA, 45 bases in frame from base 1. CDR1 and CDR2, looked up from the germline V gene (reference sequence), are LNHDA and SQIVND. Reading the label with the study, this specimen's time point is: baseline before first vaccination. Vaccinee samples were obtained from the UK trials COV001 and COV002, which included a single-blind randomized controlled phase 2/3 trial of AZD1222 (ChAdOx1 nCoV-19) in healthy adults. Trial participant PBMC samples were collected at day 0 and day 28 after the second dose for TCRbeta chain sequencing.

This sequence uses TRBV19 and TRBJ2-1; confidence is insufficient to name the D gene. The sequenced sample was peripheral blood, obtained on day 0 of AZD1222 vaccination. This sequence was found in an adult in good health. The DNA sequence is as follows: TGTGCCAGTAGTATAGGGTCTCAGGCCTACAATGAGCAGTTCTTC. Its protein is CASSIGSQAYNEQFF.